These 21 T cell receptor beta chains originate from one sample sequenced in a study of CD8 T cells in ankylosing spondylitis. TCRdb re-derived calls from the 5' RACE reads in MiXCR, one entry per CDR3 protein. Of around 230,000 distinct CDR3 sequences in the sample, 8% to 9.5% were seen once. Source material: blood, either unsorted or a sorted T cell fraction (not recorded which). The origin of the receptors is a male donor with ankylosing spondylitis or in good health (not recorded which).

This clonotype appeared many times. V is TRBV5-1 and J is TRBJ1-2, with a weak D call TRBD1 (5 bases). CDR3 length: 14 residues. Looked up from germline, CDR1 is SGHRS and CDR2 is YFSETQ. Trimming shortened V by 3 bases and J by 0 bases, and 9 bases separated the two germline ends. The chain's CDR3 is CASSSGPSNYGYTF. In nucleotides, the CDR3 is TGCGCCAGCAGCTCGGGACCTTCTAACTATGGCTACACCTTC. Drawing the rest from reference TRBV5-1 and TRBJ1-2, the complete variable domain is KAGVTQTPRYLIKTRGQQVTLSCSPISGHRSVSWYQQTPGQGLQFLFEYFSETQRNKGNFPGRFSGRQFSNSRSEMNVSTLELGDSALYLCASSSGPSNYGYTFGSGTRLTVV.

This clonotype occurred many times. The rearrangement links TRBV5-1 to TRBJ1-1, with 8 bases lining up with TRBD1. CDR1 and CDR2 (germline): SGHRS, YFSETQ. The ends lost 4 bases at V and 3 bases at J; junction bases unmatched: 8. The CDR3 sequence is 15 residues long. CDR3 nucleotides: TGCGCCAGCAGCGTCCGGACAGGGAGGGACACTGAAGCTTTCTTT. Translating it yields CASSVRTGRDTEAFF.

This clonotype was seen a handful of times. V is TRBV7-9 and J is TRBJ1-1, with D possibly being TRBD1 (6 bases). Trimming took off 1 base at V and 0 bases at J, with 9 bases between the two ends. The CDR3 is 15 residues long. The germline CDR1 and CDR2 sequences are SEHNR and FQNEAQ (reference sequence). CDR3 DNA: TGTGCCAGCAGCTTAGAGGGGGATATGAACACTGAAGCTTTCTTT. Translating gives CASSLEGDMNTEAFF.

This clonotype was observed at least ten times. This sequence joins TRBV2 and TRBJ1-4, with D maybe TRBD1 (5 bases). This CDR3 is 12 amino acids long. The V and J ends lost 3 bases and 14 bases respectively, with 13 bases between them. CDR1 and CDR2 (germline): SNHLY, FYNNEI. The CDR3 coding sequence is TGTGCCAGCAGTGACCCCAGGAAGGGGCTGTTTTTT. Residues: CASSDPRKGLFF.

Only a few counts were recorded for this clonotype. The V and J genes are TRBV4-3 and TRBJ2-1; D not certain. Trimming stripped 0 bases from V and 4 bases from J, with 7 bases between. The CDR3 has 14 amino acids. Germline V CDR1 and CDR2: LGHNA, YSLEER. The CDR3 nucleotides are TGCGCCAGCAGCCAAGAACCCGGGTACAATGAGCAGTTCTTC. This codes for CASSQEPGYNEQFF.

The V call is TRBV14, the J call TRBJ1-2, with D unresolved. V lost 3 bases, J lost 0 bases, and 5 bases lay in between. This CDR3 comprises 13 residues. Germline loops: CDR1 SGHDN, CDR2 FVKESK. The CDR3 coding sequence is TGTGCCAGCAGCCAGGTAGCTAACTATGGCTACACCTTC. Translating gives CASSQVANYGYTF.

The CDR3 nucleotides are TGTGCCAGCAGCTTAAGACTAGCGGGGGACCACAATGAGCAGTTCTTC. It codes for CASSLRLAGDHNEQFF. The chain couples TRBV11-2 to TRBJ2-1, with 12 bases identical to TRBD2. Germline V lookup: CDR1 SGHAT, CDR2 FQNNGV. The V and J ends lost 2 bases and 5 bases, in that order; junction bases with no gene match: 4. CDR3 length equals 16 residues. Looking up the rest from reference TRBV11-2 and TRBJ2-1 gives the full variable domain: EAGVAQSPRYKIIEKRQSVAFWCNPISGHATLYWYQQILGQGPKLLIQFQNNGVVDDSQLPKDRFSAERLKGVDSTLKIQPAKLEDSAVYLCASSLRLAGDHNEQFFGPGTRLTVL.

This clonotype was seen repeatedly, ten times or more. The chain links TRBV20-1 to TRBJ1-1, with D perhaps matching TRBD1 (5 bases). Germline V gene data show CDR1 as DFQATT and CDR2 as SNEGSKA (reference sequence). V lost 1 base and J lost 1, with 10 bases in between. This CDR3 has 14 amino acids. This CDR3 is CSARVGPSNTEAFF. The DNA of the CDR3 is TGCAGTGCTAGAGTGGGACCGTCGAACACTGAAGCTTTCTTT.

This clonotype was counted many times. The genes are TRBV20-1 and TRBJ2-4, with a tentative D call TRBD1 (5 bases). The CDR3 consists of 11 residues. V lost 6 bases to trimming and J lost 15 bases, with 18 bases between them. The V gene's germline CDR1 is DFQATT and CDR2 SNEGSKA (reference sequence). The CDR3 spells CSAPWQGGWYF. CDR3 sequence (DNA): TGCAGTGCCCCCTGGCAGGGTGGGTGGTACTTC.

This clonotype came up many times. The chain links TRBV20-1 to TRBJ2-7, with D possibly matching TRBD2 (6 bases). Trimming cost V 1 base and J 2 bases, with 9 bases left between them. CDR3 length: 13 residues. Germline V gene data show CDR1 as DFQATT and CDR2 as SNEGSKA (reference sequence). The CDR3 DNA follows: TGCAGTGCTAGAGGGGAGGCTCCCTACGAGCAGTACTTC. It is translated as CSARGEAPYEQYF.

In its sample, this clonotype was seen many times. The V call is TRBV16, the J call TRBJ2-7, with D unresolved. The CDR3 totals 12 residues. The germline V and J ends were trimmed by 0 bases and 6 bases, with 6 bases remaining between them. Germline CDR1 reads KGHSY; CDR2 reads FQNENV. DNA for the CDR3: TGTGCCAGCAGCCAATCTGCTATCGAGCAGTACTTC. Amino acid sequence: CASSQSAIEQYF.

This clonotype came up many times. This chain connects TRBV28 to TRBJ2-7, with D unresolved. The germline gives CDR1 MDHEN, CDR2 SYDVKM. The CDR3 is 14 amino acids. Trimming left V 8 bases short and J 5 bases short, with 19 bases between. The CDR3 spells CASGTGHSRDEQYF. The CDR3 DNA reads as TGTGCCAGCGGCACTGGTCATTCCCGCGACGAGCAGTACTTC.

This clonotype was seen ten or more times. The V and J genes are TRBV12-3 or TRBV12-4 and TRBJ2-7, with 9 bases fitting TRBD1. The V and J ends lost 7 bases and 4 bases, in that order; junction bases with no gene match: 8. This CDR3 has 14 amino acids. Written as DNA, the CDR3 is TGTGCCAGCACCCCAGGGACAGGGCTTTACGAGCAGTACTTC. It is translated as CASTPGTGLYEQYF.

This clonotype was seen many times. This rearrangement joins TRBV7-9 to TRBJ1-5, with D hard to call. This CDR3 spans 14 amino acids. V lost 2 bases to trimming and J lost 0 bases, with 5 bases between them. CDR1 SEHNR and CDR2 FQNEAQ come from the germline V gene (reference sequence). CDR3: CASSLSTSNQPQHF. The CDR3 bases are TGTGCCAGCAGCTTAAGTACTAGCAATCAGCCCCAGCATTTT. Combining the CDR3 with reference TRBV7-9 and TRBJ1-5 gives the whole variable domain DTGVSQNPRHKITKRGQNVTFRCDPISEHNRLYWYRQTLGQGPEFLTYFQNEAQLEKSRLLSDRFSAERPKGSFSTLEIQRTEQGDSAMYLCASSLSTSNQPQHFGDGTRLSIL.

Worth noting for this clonotype: This sequence may be a read error, since a much larger clone differs from it by one base. This chain connects TRBV7-2 to TRBJ1-2; possibly TRBD1 for D (6 bases). Germline CDR1 is SGHTA and CDR2 is FQGNSA. The length of the CDR3 is 13 residues. V lost 5 bases and J 4 bases, leaving 11 bases between the germline ends. The CDR3 loop is CASSRDRRYGYTF. The CDR3 DNA is TGTGCCAGCAGCCGTGACAGGCGCTATGGCTACACCTTC.

This clonotype was detected only a few times. The chain joins TRBV7-9 to TRBJ2-1; 7 nucleotides agree with TRBD1. Germline V CDR1 and CDR2: SEHNR, FQNEAQ (reference sequence). The trim removed 3 bases at V and 4 bases at J, leaving 6 bases unmatched. The CDR3 is 15 residues long. CDR3 coding DNA: TGTGCCAGCAGCTTCGGACAGGTCTTATACAATGAGCAGTTCTTC. This encodes CASSFGQVLYNEQFF.

This clonotype was detected ten times or more. The CDR3 DNA reads TGTGCCAGCAGCTTGGTACAGCCCTATGGCTACACCTTC. This codes for CASSLVQPYGYTF. V gene TRBV5-8 combines with J gene TRBJ1-2; D gene uncertain. Between the trimmed V and J ends, which lost 0 bases and 4 bases, there was a span of 7 bases. This CDR3 comprises 13 residues. CDR1 is SGHTS, CDR2 YDEGEE, per germline.

This clonotype was observed at least ten times. This chain connects TRBV7-2 to TRBJ2-1, with 9 bases that match TRBD2. Germline CDR1 and CDR2: SGHTA and FQGNSA. The CDR3 runs to 15 residues. Unmatched junction bases numbered 4, after V lost 3 bases and J lost 4 bases. CDR3: CASSLGRGGYNEQFF. The CDR3 DNA reads TGTGCCAGCAGCTTGGGGCGGGGGGGATACAATGAGCAGTTCTTC.

In this sample, this clonotype turned up many times. This chain connects TRBV7-2 to TRBJ2-3; tentatively, D is TRBD2 (5 bases). CDR1 and CDR2 (germline): SGHTA, FQGNSA. The V gene lost 3 bases and the J gene lost 5 bases, with 15 bases spanning the gap. The CDR3 consists of 15 residues. The CDR3 sequence is CASSLPGIQGDTQYF. CDR3 in DNA: TGTGCCAGCAGCTTGCCGGGGATCCAAGGAGATACGCAGTATTTT.

This clonotype was seen ten or more times. This rearrangement joins TRBV12-3 or TRBV12-4 to TRBJ2-3, with unresolved D. The CDR3 is 14 residues long. The ends were cut back, 4 bases at V and 0 bases at J, with 8 bases in the middle. CDR3 amino acids: CASSYRRSTDTQYF. The CDR3 nucleotides read TGTGCCAGCAGTTACCGTAGGAGCACAGATACGCAGTATTTT.

This clonotype was detected many times. The chain recombines TRBV5-5 with TRBJ1-5, with 7 bases lining up with TRBD1. Germline V lookup: CDR1 SGHKS, CDR2 YYEKEE (reference sequence). CDR3 length equals 16 residues. Germline trimming cut 4 bases from V and 0 bases from J; bases unmatched to any gene: 7. The chain's CDR3 is CASSRDREYSNQPQHF. The CDR3 DNA is TGTGCCAGCAGCCGGGACAGAGAGTATAGCAATCAGCCCCAGCATTTT.